This T cell receptor (beta chain) derives from a study of T cells in Graves' hyperthyroidism and ophthalmopathy. Overall study context: At initial diagnosis, before any treatment had begun, peripheral blood was obtained.

Study-level findings and limits: Most thyroid clonotypes expanded above 0.001 appeared in blood too. Ophthalmopathy stood apart from stable hyperthyroidism in a 13 V-J model.

TCR beta CDR3 region amplification was performed from RNA transcripts. The HTBI primer set drove a first-round RT-PCR of the TCR CDR3. From the multiplex PCR reads, TCRdb called clonotypes with MiXCR, one entry per CDR3 protein. This table holds about 610,000 distinct CDR3 sequences, under 15% found once. Ophthalmopathy patients showed a Clinical Activity Score of at least 3, NOSPECS grade of at least 4 and duration under 3 months. Notes on this clonotype: Its antigen is not known.

The CDR3 totals 16 residues. V gave up 5 bases and J gave up 1 base; unmatched junction bases: 7. Germline assignment: CDR1 SGHAT and CDR2 FQNNGV. The sample taken for sequencing was blood. The TCR originated in a woman aged 35 to 49 with Graves' ophthalmopathy. The chain uses TRBV11-2 and TRBJ2-2, with 7 nucleotides matching TRBD2. CDR3 amino acids: CASSPYTGGNTGELFF. For the CDR3, the DNA is TGTGCCAGCAGCCCCTATACGGGGGGGAACACCGGGGAGCTGTTTTTT.